This T cell receptor beta chain comes out of a study of spatial heterogeneity in lung cancer. On the study more broadly: Alpha-chain sequences were consistently detected in smaller numbers than beta-chain sequences. General study points: In tumors, expanded intratumoral alpha and beta TCR counts tracked mutation counts.

Time point noted: sample taken at primary tumor resection. The donor group consisted of around 70 patients who had untreated, early-stage non-small cell lung cancer. From germline, CDR1 is MNHEY and CDR2 SMNVEV (reference sequence). The CDR3 extends over 13 amino acids. Trimming left V 3 bases short and J 5 bases short, with 10 bases between. TCRdb analysed the 5' RACE reads with MiXCR anew, one entry per CDR3 protein. The sample lists roughly 8,800 distinct CDR3 sequences; roughly 5% were seen once. This clonotype was recorded at least ten times. The antigen is not known. The chain has TRBV27 and TRBJ1-2, with D maybe TRBD1 (6 bases). The TCR was taken from a female donor with early-stage non-small cell lung cancer. The material was lung tumor tissue, obtained at surgery. CDR3 loop: CASSFGQRYGYTF. The CDR3 DNA sequence: TGTGCCAGCAGTTTCGGACAGCGGTATGGCTACACCTTC.